This TCR beta chain stems from a study of blood T cells in healthy people across ages. Sample-barcoded 5' priming and a J-beta primer mix drove a second PCR of about 6 to 11 cycles. The template-switch adaptor, which had 12 random nucleotides, put a tag on each cDNA molecule. TCRdb re-analysed the 5' RACE reads in MiXCR, keeping a single row per CDR3 protein. The data show about 1.6 million distinct CDR3 sequences, roughly 32% seen once. This clonotype was counted a few times. Its antigen is unidentified. The study's findings and limits: The study regarded diversity estimates from one million T cells as underestimates.

Per sample, a minimum of 6.5 million PBMCs were isolated. V lost 1 base to trimming and J lost 8 bases; unmatched junction nucleotides: 10. Germline-derived CDR1 and CDR2 are LGHDT and YNNKEL (reference sequence). The CDR3 has 15 residues. The genes are TRBV3-1 and TRBJ1-2, with 7 bases matching TRBD1. What was sequenced was blood. The TCR was taken from a woman in her twenties or thirties in good health. CDR3 sequence reads: CASSQGGQFAMGYTF. CDR3 bases: TGTGCCAGCAGCCAAGGGGGACAGTTCGCGATGGGCTACACCTTC.